This TCR beta chain was retrieved from a study of blood T cells in healthy people across ages. General observations from the study: Getting older went along with TCR beta diversity per million T cells dropping roughly linearly.

This clonotype was picked up many times. Its antigen is still unknown. Germline CDR1 is DFQATT and CDR2 is SNEGSKA (reference sequence). V dropped 3 bases and J dropped 0 bases, with 18 bases sitting between them. The CDR3 totals 16 residues. A second about 7 to 12 cycle PCR used barcoded and J-beta primers. Every molecule of cDNA carried a tag from a template-switch adaptor with 12 random nucleotides. TCRdb ran MiXCR on the 5' RACE reads and lists one entry per CDR3 protein. The profile covers around 670,000 distinct CDR3 sequences, with about 30% appearing a single time and 15% to 18% taken by the ten largest.

The TCR sequence derives from a woman aged 80 or older in good health. Sequences were obtained from blood. The chain carries TRBV20-1 and TRBJ2-7; tentatively, D is TRBD1 (6 bases). This CDR3 is CSARTWDKLSSYEQYF. CDR3 nucleotides: TGCAGTGCTAGGACCTGGGACAAATTAAGCTCCTACGAGCAGTACTTC.